The text below deals with one TCR beta chain. In the authors' workflow: Amplification of reference gene primers provided the estimated nucleated cell counts. Profiled with immunoSEQ multiplex PCR; TCRdb holds only in-frame clones, not every one. V, J and clone size reflect that table, while D and trimming were determined from the DNA. Of roughly 86,000 clones in the sample, about nine tenths were seen once. These data come from a study of blood T cell repertoires in COVID-19. About the research overall: Sample material is recorded as cDNA or gDNA derived from T cells, B-cell-depleted T cells, or PBMCs.

Losses at the gene ends were 3 bases for V and 2 bases for J; bases not matched to a gene: 6. This CDR3 is 16 amino acids long. The germline V gene encodes CDR1 LGHNA and CDR2 YNFKEQ. The sequence came from a woman between 45 and 65 years old in a cohort sampled during active COVID-19. Material: peripheral blood. V is TRBV4-2 and J is TRBJ1-2; 10 bases agree with TRBD1. The CDR3 DNA is TGTGCCAGCAGCCAGGGGACAGGGGCGAAGAACTATGGCTACACCTTC. This codes for CASSQGTGAKNYGYTF.